The 24 T cell receptor beta chains given below trace back to one sample, sequenced in a study of cytomegalovirus exposure and HLA in healthy donors. Amplification used 60 Vbeta primers and 13 Jbeta primers. Profiled with immunoSEQ multiplex PCR; TCRdb holds only in-frame clones, not every one. Of around 67,000 clones in the sample, 78% were seen once. Sequences were obtained from PBMCs. These receptors originate from a man between 18 and 35 years old in good health and CMV-seropositive.

This clone was counted a single time. The chain recombines TRBV30 with TRBJ1-5; 7 nucleotides agree with TRBD1. Germline assignment: CDR1 GTSNPN and CDR2 SVGIG (reference sequence). V was clipped by 2 bases and J by 6 bases; unmatched bases: 7. The CDR3 is 14 amino acids. The CDR3 spells CAWSRITGVQPQHF. The DNA of the CDR3 is TGTGCCTGGAGTAGAATTACAGGGGTTCAGCCCCAGCATTTT.

This chain uses TRBV7-8 with TRBJ2-3, with 8 nucleotides matching TRBD1. The CDR3 length is 15 residues. The V gene end was trimmed by 5 bases and the J gene end by 1 base; junction bases not matched to a gene: 5. Germline lookup yields CDR1 SGHVS and CDR2 FQNEAQ. CDR3 in DNA: TGTGCCAGCAGCGGTGGGACAGGCCGCACAGATACGCAGTATTTT. Protein: CASSGGTGRTDTQYF.

DNA for the CDR3: TGTGCCAGCAGCCAGACTAGCGGGGCCACCTACGAGCAGTACTTC. Translated, it gives CASSQTSGATYEQYF. The chain recombines TRBV2 with TRBJ2-7; 11 bases fit TRBD2. The CDR3 runs to 15 residues. The germline CDR1 and CDR2 sequences are SNHLY and FYNNEI. J lost 2 bases, V lost 6 bases, and 6 bases had no gene match.

The V gene is TRBV25-1, the J gene TRBJ1-4; D not certain. The CDR3 has 11 amino acids. Germline assignment: CDR1 MGHDK and CDR2 SYGVNS. Deletions cut 4 bases from V and 8 bases from J, with 5 bases between. This CDR3 reads CASSGPEKLFF. DNA for the CDR3: TGTGCCAGCAGTGGGCCAGAAAAACTGTTTTTT.

CDR3 protein: CASSSRLAGGYNEQFF. The DNA for the CDR3 is TGTGCCAGCAGCTCCCGACTAGCGGGGGGGTACAATGAGCAGTTCTTC. The chain joins TRBV9 to TRBJ2-1; 14 bases map to TRBD2. With 4 bases clipped from V and 4 bases from J, the junction kept 4 bases outside the gene matches. Germline lookup yields CDR1 SGDLS and CDR2 YYNGEE. The CDR3 has 16 amino acids.

The CDR3 DNA reads TGCAGCGTTGGAGGGGGCTACGAGCAGTACTTC. Translated: CSVGGGYEQYF. The chain recombines TRBV29-1 with TRBJ2-7, with D perhaps TRBD1 (6 bases). V was cut by 4 bases and J by 3 bases, with 7 bases left in between. Looked up from germline, CDR1 is SQVTM and CDR2 is ANQGSEA. This CDR3 has 11 amino acids.

The rearrangement uses TRBV7-6 and TRBJ1-1, with TRBD1 matching over 7 bases. The V and J ends lost 5 bases and 3 bases, in that order; junction bases with no gene match: 3. Looked up from germline, CDR1 is SGHVS and CDR2 is FNYEAQ. The CDR3 totals 13 residues. Here the CDR3 reads CASSHTGDTEAFF. The DNA of the CDR3 is TGTGCCAGCAGCCACACAGGGGACACTGAAGCTTTCTTT.

This chain links TRBV6-5 with TRBJ1-3; 8 bases fit TRBD1. CDR1 and CDR2 (germline): MNHEY, SVGAGI. V lost 8 bases to trimming and J lost 0 bases; unmatched junction nucleotides: 3. The CDR3 is 14 residues long. CDR3 sequence: CASGTGTSGNTIYF. The CDR3 region has the DNA TGTGCCAGCGGGACAGGAACCTCTGGAAACACCATATATTTT.

The J gene is TRBJ2-3, the V gene TRBV5-4; 10 bases match TRBD2. Germline CDR1 reads SGHNT; CDR2 reads YYREEE (reference sequence). V shed 1 base and J 1 base; nucleotides not matched to a gene: 9. CDR3 length: 18 residues. CDR3 residues: CASSLRGAGTSGTDTQYF. CDR3 sequence (DNA): TGTGCCAGCAGCTTGAGGGGAGCCGGGACTAGCGGCACAGATACGCAGTATTTT.

The chain couples TRBV7-9 to TRBJ2-1; 12 bases are a match to TRBD2. This CDR3 is built from 17 residues. The junction had 8 bases not matched to a gene; V was cut back by 5 bases and J by 3 bases. Germline lookup yields CDR1 SEHNR and CDR2 FQNEAQ (reference sequence). The CDR3 bases are TGTGCCAGCAGCCCCCCCCCTAGCGGGAGGGGCTACAATGAGCAGTTCTTC. This encodes CASSPPPSGRGYNEQFF.

The chain carries TRBV6-5 and TRBJ1-5; TRBD1 is a possible D gene (5 bases). The CDR3 is made up of 14 amino acids. The germline CDR1 and CDR2 sequences are MNHEY and SVGAGI. The V end lost 6 bases, the J end lost 1 base, and 10 bases lay between the germline ends. This CDR3 reads CASSPQGSNQPQHF. The CDR3 nucleotides read TGTGCCAGCAGCCCTCAGGGAAGCAATCAGCCCCAGCATTTT.

The rearrangement links TRBV7-6 to TRBJ2-5; maybe TRBD1 (6 bases). CDR1 is SGHVS, CDR2 FNYEAQ, per germline. Trimming removed 3 bases at V and 1 base at J, with 12 bases between. The CDR3 spans 15 residues. The CDR3 DNA follows: TGTGCCAGCAGCTTGCTCAGGGGTCGCCAAGAGACCCAGTACTTC. Translating it yields CASSLLRGRQETQYF.

The V and J genes are TRBV6-1 and TRBJ2-3; D is undetermined. Germline V lookup: CDR1 MNHNS, CDR2 SASEGT. The CDR3 consists of 13 residues. Between the trimmed V and J ends, which lost 6 bases and 4 bases, there was a span of 11 bases. CDR3 DNA sequence: TGTGCCAGCAGGGTCAGGAATTCAGATACGCAGTATTTT. It is translated as CASRVRNSDTQYF.

The rearrangement joins TRBV5-1 to TRBJ1-2; 10 bases agree with TRBD1. CDR1 and CDR2 from the germline V gene are SGHRS and YFSETQ. The CDR3 consists of 14 residues. J gave up 3 bases and V 4 bases, and 3 bases lay outside the gene matches. The DNA for the CDR3 is TGCGCCAGCAGCCAGGACAGGGGGGACTATGGCTACACCTTC. Its translation is CASSQDRGDYGYTF.

V is TRBV2 and J is TRBJ1-5, with TRBD1 matching 8 bases. The CDR3 spans 15 residues. CDR1 and CDR2 from the germline V gene are SNHLY and FYNNEI. J gave up 3 bases and V 7 bases, and 8 bases lay outside the gene matches. The CDR3: CASIPDRGNNQPQHF. CDR3 in DNA: TGTGCCAGCATTCCCGACAGGGGCAACAATCAGCCCCAGCATTTT. Supplemented by reference TRBV2 and TRBJ1-5, the full variable domain reads EPEVTQTPSHQVTQMGQEVILRCVPISNHLYFYWYRQILGQKVEFLVSFYNNEISEKSEIFDDQFSVERPDGSNFTLKIRSTKLEDSAMYFCASIPDRGNNQPQHFGDGTRLSIL.

This clone was seen a handful of times. The genes are TRBV7-8 and TRBJ2-4, with D possibly being TRBD2 (6 bases). The germline V gene encodes CDR1 SGHVS and CDR2 FQNEAQ. The CDR3 runs 16 residues. The V end was cut by 5 bases, the J end by 1 base, with 15 bases between. The CDR3 here is CASSPPAGTAKNIQYF. CDR3 in DNA: TGTGCCAGCAGCCCTCCCGCGGGGACCGCCAAAAACATTCAGTACTTC.

The chain links TRBV10-3 to TRBJ1-1; 8 nucleotides line up with TRBD1. The V gene end was trimmed by 0 bases and the J gene end by 8 bases; junction bases not matched to a gene: 8. Germline loops: CDR1 ENHRY, CDR2 SYGVKD. The CDR3 length is 15 residues. The CDR3 protein is CAISESTDRDREAFF. The CDR3 DNA is TGTGCCATCAGTGAGTCGACAGACAGGGACAGGGAAGCTTTCTTT.

The chain combines TRBV10-3 with TRBJ2-5, with 9 bases matching TRBD2. This CDR3 comprises 14 residues. Germline V CDR1 and CDR2: ENHRY, SYGVKD. J lost 3 bases, V lost 6 bases, and 5 bases had no gene match. The CDR3 sequence: CAISLGLAEETQYF. For the CDR3, the DNA is TGTGCCATCAGCCTGGGACTAGCTGAAGAGACCCAGTACTTC.

The chain carries TRBV29-1 and TRBJ1-4, with 10 positions matching TRBD1. V lost 6 bases to trimming and J lost 8 bases; unmatched junction nucleotides: 9. There are 14 residues in the CDR3. CDR1 and CDR2 (germline): SQVTM, ANQGSEA. The CDR3: CSVLGTGVSEKLFF. DNA for the CDR3: TGCAGCGTGCTCGGGACAGGGGTGAGCGAAAAACTGTTTTTT.

The chain has TRBV15 and TRBJ2-7; TRBD1 matches 8 bases. The CDR3 consists of 14 residues. The ends lost 1 base at V and 7 bases at J; junction bases unmatched: 6. Germline-derived CDR1 and CDR2 are LNHNV and YYDKDF (reference sequence). This CDR3 reads CATSRAGGAREQYF. CDR3 in DNA: TGTGCCACCAGCAGAGCAGGGGGCGCGAGGGAGCAGTACTTC.

This clone turned up a few times. This rearrangement joins TRBV7-6 to TRBJ1-1; D gene unclear. Looked up from germline, CDR1 is SGHVS and CDR2 is FNYEAQ. The CDR3 length is 9 residues. V was trimmed by 8 bases and J by 11 bases, leaving 9 bases between them. The CDR3 nucleotides are TGTGCCAGCCCCCTGTGTGCTTTCTTT. It translates to CASPLCAFF.

This chain joins TRBV25-1 and TRBJ1-3; 7 bases agree with TRBD1. CDR1 is MGHDK, CDR2 SYGVNS, per germline. The junction had 6 bases not matched to a gene; V was cut back by 5 bases and J by 5 bases. CDR3 length: 14 residues. DNA of the CDR3: TGTGCCAGCAGTAGTCAGGGGGACAGAAACACCATATATTTT. Translation: CASSSQGDRNTIYF.

As DNA, the CDR3 is TGTGCCAGCAGCCCCCCCTATCCGAACACCGGGGAGCTGTTTTTT. It encodes CASSPPYPNTGELFF. The V call is TRBV7-2, the J call TRBJ2-2; the D is unclear. V lost 5 bases and J 0 bases, leaving 10 bases between the germline ends. Germline CDR1 is SGHTA and CDR2 is FQGNSA. This CDR3 is 15 amino acids long.

This chain uses TRBV6-5 with TRBJ1-2; D is unclear. The V gene's germline CDR1 is MNHEY and CDR2 SVGAGI. This CDR3 spans 13 amino acids. V was cut by 2 bases and J by 4 bases, with 8 bases left in between. CDR3 in amino acids: CASSYGPFYGYTF. CDR3 in DNA: TGTGCCAGCAGTTACGGGCCTTTCTATGGCTACACCTTC.